Given below is one T cell receptor beta chain in context. Its matching antigen is unknown. This CDR3 is 16 amino acids long. Looked up from germline, CDR1 is LGHNA and CDR2 is YSLEER. With 0 bases removed from V and 0 bases from J, the gap between germline ends came to 9 bases. This sample is part of a study of shared clonotypes between healthy human individuals. Positive CCR7 selection of CD45RO-negative cells yielded the naive CD8 cells, and terminally differentiated effector memory CD45RA+ cells were excluded. Broader study findings: The study generally estimated greater richness for naive than memory subsets. Blood alone was sampled, and tissue repertoires likely differ.

The table came from immunoSEQ multiplex PCR; TCRdb's copy has only in-frame clones and leaves some out. The sample includes 2 million or so clones, roughly 95% of them seen just once. The source of this sequence is a man younger than 30 in good health. The rearrangement links TRBV4-3 to TRBJ2-1, with D maybe TRBD2 (5 bases). Sequencing was carried out using naive CD8+ T cells sorted from blood. The CDR3 region has the DNA TGCGCCAGCAGCCAAGATTGGGAGAGCTCCTACAATGAGCAGTTCTTC. This encodes CASSQDWESSYNEQFF.